This T cell receptor (beta chain) was recorded in a study of blood T cell dynamics during melanoma immunotherapy. The wider study: First-line therapy was either pembrolizumab or nivolumab with ipilimumab for metastatic melanoma.

Time point in this sample: week 3, after first cycle of checkpoint inhibitor. At 12 weeks after first infusion, RECIST 1.1 defined response for most patients. The data were produced by immunoSEQ multiplex PCR, yet TCRdb's version contains in-frame clones alone and is incomplete. The sample records around 5,000 clones, more than 65% being singletons. Germline values: CDR1 DFQATT, CDR2 SNEGSKA (reference sequence). Trimming cost V 6 bases and J 5 bases, with 11 bases left between them. This CDR3 has 11 amino acids. The rearrangement joins TRBV20-1 to TRBJ2-7, with no clear D. The material was blood, obtained from a patient treated with checkpoint blockade. This receptor was identified in a human donor with melanoma. CDR3 amino acids: CSAKFGHEQYF. In nucleotides, the CDR3 is TGCAGTGCCAAATTCGGCCACGAGCAGTACTTC.